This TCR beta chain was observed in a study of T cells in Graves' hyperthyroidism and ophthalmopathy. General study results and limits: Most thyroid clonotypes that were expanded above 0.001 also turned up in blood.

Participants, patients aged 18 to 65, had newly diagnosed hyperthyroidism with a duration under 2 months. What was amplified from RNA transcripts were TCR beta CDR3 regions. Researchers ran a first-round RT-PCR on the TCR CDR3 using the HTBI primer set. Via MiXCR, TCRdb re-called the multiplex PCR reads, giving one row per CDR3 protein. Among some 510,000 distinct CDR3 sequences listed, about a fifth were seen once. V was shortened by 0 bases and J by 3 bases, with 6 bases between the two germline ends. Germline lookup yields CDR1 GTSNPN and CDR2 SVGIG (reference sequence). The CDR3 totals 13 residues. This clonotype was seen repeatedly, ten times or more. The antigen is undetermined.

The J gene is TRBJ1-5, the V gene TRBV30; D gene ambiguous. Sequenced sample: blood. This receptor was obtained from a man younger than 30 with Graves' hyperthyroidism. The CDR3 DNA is TGTGCCTGGAGTGTACGGTACAATCAGCCCCAGCATTTT. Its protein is CAWSVRYNQPQHF. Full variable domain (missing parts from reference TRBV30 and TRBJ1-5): SQTIHQWPATLVQPVGSPLSLECTVEGTSNPNLYWYRQAAGRGLQLLFYSVGIGQISSEVPQNLSASRPQDRQFILSSKKLLLSDSGFYLCAWSVRYNQPQHFGDGTRLSIL.